This is a list of T cell receptor beta chains from one sample in a study of regulatory T cells in long-lasting Graves disease. TCRdb used MiXCR to reprocess the multiplex PCR reads, holding one entry per CDR3 protein. The repertoire holds about 440,000 distinct CDR3 sequences, with about 16% as singletons. These same data were also listed under a study on T cells in Graves' hyperthyroidism and ophthalmopathy.

The specimen was peripheral blood mononuclear cells (PBMCs), collected at new diagnosis, from a patient treated with antithyroid drugs. The receptors shown here come from a woman aged 18 to 35 with Graves disease. CDR3s include the opening cysteine and the closing phenylalanine or tryptophan. D genes are given only for firm matches. Clone size, where shown, is once, few, many, or a class for clones that have expanded.

TRBV7-9,.,TRBJ2-6,many,TGTGCCAGCAGCTCCGCTGGGGCCAACGTCCTGACTTTC,CASSSAGANVLTF
TRBV14,.,TRBJ2-1,.,TGTGCCAGCAGCCAAGTTATTCATGAGCAGTTCTTC,CASSQVIHEQFF
TRBV6-2/TRBV6-3,.,TRBJ2-5,few,TGTGCCAGCACCCCTCTCAGGTACCAAGAGACCCAGTACTTC,CASTPLRYQETQYF
TRBV7-2,TRBD1,TRBJ2-3,many,TGTGCCAGCCTGGACAGGGACACAGATACGCAGTATTTT,CASLDRDTDTQYF
TRBV5-4,.,TRBJ2-3,few,TGTGCCAGCAAGGTGAGGAGCACAGATACGCAGTATTTT,CASKVRSTDTQYF
TRBV6-2/TRBV6-3,.,TRBJ2-1,many,TGTGCCAGCACGAGTAGGCCTTACCCCTACAATGAGCAGTTCTTC,CASTSRPYPYNEQFF
TRBV15,TRBD2,TRBJ2-5,.,TGTGCCACCAGCAGACTCTCAATCGGACTAGCAGGCGAGACCCAGTACTTC,CATSRLSIGLAGETQYF
TRBV4-1,TRBD2,TRBJ2-3,.,TGCGCCAGCAGCCAAGAGGGTGGAACTAGCGGGATATCGATCACAGATACGCAGTATTTT,CASSQEGGTSGISITDTQYF
TRBV27,TRBD1,TRBJ2-7,many,TGTGCCAGCAGTTTGGGGACAGGGTACTACGAGCAGTACTTC,CASSLGTGYYEQYF
TRBV20-1,.,TRBJ1-1,.,TGCAGTGCTGTGGGACAGAACACTGAAGCTTTCTTT,CSAVGQNTEAFF
TRBV7-9,.,TRBJ2-1,few,TGTGCCAGCTCCCCGGTTGAGCAGTTCTTC,CASSPVEQFF
TRBV28,.,TRBJ2-7,many,TGTGCCAGCATGGATAGATTCTACGAGCAGTACTTC,CASMDRFYEQYF
TRBV20-1,TRBD1,TRBJ2-7,many,TGCAGTGCTAGAAAGACAGGGTTAGCCTACGAGCAGTACTTC,CSARKTGLAYEQYF
TRBV6-1,TRBD1,TRBJ2-7,many,TGTGCCAGCAGACCCTGGACAGGCCGCTACGAGCAGTACTTC,CASRPWTGRYEQYF
TRBV2,.,TRBJ2-5,.,TGTGCCAGCAGTGATCTGGGGGCTGCGGAGACCCAGTACTTC,CASSDLGAAETQYF
TRBV7-9,.,TRBJ2-1,few,TGTGCCAGCAGCTTAGCTCGGTCTACCGGGAAAAATGAGCAGTTCTTC,CASSLARSTGKNEQFF
TRBV18,.,TRBJ2-7,few,TGTGCCAGCTCACCAGGGAAGGGGACCCCCTACGAGCAGTACTTC,CASSPGKGTPYEQYF
TRBV7-3,TRBD2,TRBJ2-7,.,TGTGCCAGCAGCTTGGCTAGCGGGCCGAATTACGAGCAGTACTTC,CASSLASGPNYEQYF
TRBV6-2/TRBV6-3,.,TRBJ1-2,many,TGTGCCAGCAGTTACTTGAGACGGACTGGTGGCTACACCTTC,CASSYLRRTGGYTF
TRBV5-1,TRBD2,TRBJ2-5,few,TGCGCCAGCAGCCCGACTAGCCTCCAAGAGACCCAGTACTTC,CASSPTSLQETQYF
TRBV27,TRBD2,TRBJ2-1,many,TGTGCCAGCAGCCCTCTTTCCCTCAACCCTTTTCTGCGCGGGAGAGGAAATGAGCAGTTCTTC,CASSPLSLNPFLRGRGNEQFF
TRBV7-3,TRBD2,TRBJ2-1,.,TGTGCCAGCAGCTTAAGTAGCGGGAATGTCGATGAGCAGTTCTTC,CASSLSSGNVDEQFF
TRBV20-1,.,TRBJ2-4,.,TGCAGTGCTACCAAACCTCTAGCCAAAAACATTCAGTACTTC,CSATKPLAKNIQYF
TRBV20-1,.,TRBJ2-5,many,TGCAGTGACCCCGGGGAGAGGGAAGGGGGGCTCCAAGAGACCCAGTACTTC,CSDPGEREGGLQETQYF
TRBV12-5,.,TRBJ1-2,once,TGTGCTAGTGGTTTGGGGGGCAGCTATGGCTACACCTTC,CASGLGGSYGYTF
TRBV15,TRBD2,TRBJ2-7,few,TGTGCCACCAGCAGAGATCGGGGGGAGCCCGTCTACGAGCAGTACTTC,CATSRDRGEPVYEQYF